Listed here is a single TCR beta chain. V lost 2 bases, J lost 4 bases, and 12 bases lay in between. This CDR3 has 15 amino acids. Germline lookup yields CDR1 LGHNA and CDR2 YNFKEQ. The data were produced by immunoSEQ multiplex PCR, yet TCRdb's version contains in-frame clones alone and is incomplete. Here the sample spans 500,000 to 650,000 clones, 70% to 80% being singletons. The sample originates from a study of shared clonotypes between healthy human individuals. The clonotype originates from a middle-aged woman in good health. Some clones in this sample may be carry-over from other donors' samples. The chain joins TRBV4-2 to TRBJ2-1; D may correspond to TRBD1 or TRBD2 (5 bases each). The material sequenced was PBMCs. The CDR3 protein is CASSQQGAHYNEQFF. DNA of the CDR3: TGTGCCAGCAGCCAACAGGGAGCCCATTACAATGAGCAGTTCTTC.